This is a list of T cell receptor beta chains from one sample in a study of CD4+ T cells in melanoma. Only in-frame clones appear in the TCRdb table, and some are missing; sequencing was by immunoSEQ multiplex PCR. The sample has tens of thousands of clones; roughly 69% are singletons. Input material: tumor tissue. These receptors originate from a human donor with melanoma. CDR3s leave out the opening cysteine and the closing phenylalanine or tryptophan.

>TRBJ1-1|TRBV4-2
ASSPQLGENTEAF
>TRBJ2-7|TRBV21-1
ASSLQPIRARGQSYEQY
>TRBJ1-5|TRBV15
ATSSDGSNQPQH
>TRBJ2-3|TRBV19
ASSQQGPRGDTQY
>TRBJ2-7|TRBV28
ASSGREQY
>TRBJ2-7|TRBV11-2
ASSLVGGFSYEQY
>TRBJ2-7|TRBV5-1
ASSLSRDLYEQY
>TRBJ2-3|TRBV18
ASEGGLDTQY
>TRBJ2-2|TRBV30
AWSVEQGRPGELF
>TRBJ1-5|TRBV4-1
ASSQDPGGYQPQH
>TRBJ2-3|TRBV5-1
ASSLATGGTDTQY
>TRBJ1-4|TRBV7-6
ASSLGGWNEKLF
>TRBJ2-5|TRBV7-6
ASSFRETQY
>TRBJ1-2|TRBV14
ASSPGRMGGYT
>TRBJ1-1|TRBV10-2
ATETGRGTEAF
>TRBJ2-3|TRBV7-9
ASSSFGGNTDTQY
>TRBJ1-1|TRBV10-1
ASSAVGEGPTEAF
>TRBJ1-2|TRBV25-1
ASSEYSRGLSYGYT
>TRBJ1-1|TRBV15
ATSPTTGNTEAF
>TRBJ1-6|TRBV2
ASSERQNNSPLH
>TRBJ1-2|TRBV7-9
ASSLGGTGGLDGYT
>TRBJ1-1|TRBV4-3
ASSQGDTEAF
>TRBJ2-7|TRBV11-2
ASSLSGYEQY
>TRBJ2-1|TRBV5-1
ASSLAGYSYNEQF